The 23 T cell receptor beta chains given below trace back to one sample, sequenced in a study of control samples from healthy donors and cancer patients. The assay was immunoSEQ multiplex PCR, and TCRdb's table has in-frame clones only and misses some. The sample carries tens of thousands of clones, 70% to 80% recorded once. Sequenced material: PBMCs. The receptors originated from a man between 60 and 75 years old with head and neck cancer.

The CDR3 loop reads CASSFLLPGQGTYGYTF. DNA for the CDR3: TGTGCCAGCAGTTTTTTGCTTCCGGGACAGGGAACGTATGGCTACACCTTC. The V and J genes are TRBV27 and TRBJ1-2; 9 bases are a match to TRBD1. V trimming: 3 bases; J trimming: 5 bases; junction bases outside the gene matches: 13. CDR3 length: 17 residues. In germline, CDR1 is MNHEY, CDR2 SMNVEV (reference sequence).

V and J are TRBV9 and TRBJ2-7, with 8 bases aligning to TRBD2. Germline CDR1 is SGDLS and CDR2 is YYNGEE. V was clipped by 2 bases and J by 2 bases; unmatched bases: 6. The CDR3 is made up of 15 amino acids. CDR3: CASSVSVSGTYEQYF. The CDR3 DNA sequence: TGTGCCAGCAGCGTGAGCGTTAGCGGGACCTACGAGCAGTACTTC.

V gene TRBV7-2 combines with J gene TRBJ1-6; 9 bases map to TRBD1. The CDR3 runs to 16 residues. Germline V gene lookup returns CDR1 SGHTA and CDR2 FQGNSA. V was pared by 5 bases and J by 10 bases, with 12 bases of the junction left unmatched. CDR3 nucleotides: TGTGCCAGCAGCACCGCCGGACAGGGGAGTAGGTCACCCCTCCACTTT. The encoded protein is CASSTAGQGSRSPLHF. Full variable domain (remainder filled in from reference TRBV7-2 and TRBJ1-6): GAGVSQSPSNKVTEKGKDVELRCDPISGHTALYWYRQSLGQGLEFLIYFQGNSAPDKSGLPSDRFSAERTGGSVSTLTIQRTQQEDSAVYLCASSTAGQGSRSPLHFGNGTRLTVT.

The chain has TRBV3-1 (or the pseudogene TRBV3-2) and TRBJ2-7; 12 bases line up with TRBD2. The CDR3 has 16 residues. J was trimmed by 7 bases and V by 4 bases; bases with no gene match: 11. Germline CDR1 is LGHDT and CDR2 is YNNKEL (reference sequence). The CDR3 is CASSRPKTSGSGEQYF. As DNA, the CDR3 is TGTGCCAGCAGCCGCCCTAAGACTAGCGGGAGTGGGGAGCAGTACTTC.

The rearrangement links TRBV19 to TRBJ1-5, with TRBD1 as a possible D gene (5 bases). The CDR3 has 14 amino acids. Trimming removed 5 bases from V and 1 base from J, with 9 bases in between. CDR1 and CDR2 from the germline V gene are LNHDA and SQIVND (reference sequence). CDR3 bases: TGTGCCAGTAGTTTTGAGGGGAGCAATCAGCCCCAGCATTTT. The encoded protein is CASSFEGSNQPQHF.

The chain employs TRBV19 and TRBJ2-2; 9 positions match TRBD1. CDR1 and CDR2 from the germline V gene are LNHDA and SQIVND (reference sequence). CDR3 length: 16 residues. The ends lost 4 bases at V and 6 bases at J; junction bases unmatched: 9. The CDR3 reads CASSRVGTGYSGELFF. For the CDR3, the DNA is TGTGCCAGTAGTAGAGTCGGGACAGGGTATTCCGGGGAGCTGTTTTTT.

V gene TRBV6-6 combines with J gene TRBJ2-7; D ambiguous. The V end lost 0 bases, the J end lost 3 bases, and 6 bases lay between the germline ends. Germline V gene data show CDR1 as MNHNY and CDR2 as SVGAGI (reference sequence). The CDR3 sequence is 13 residues long. The CDR3 DNA is TGTGCCAGCAGTTACTCTCAGGACTACGAGCAGTACTTC. Its translation: CASSYSQDYEQYF.

The rearrangement joins TRBV6-5 to TRBJ2-5, with D perhaps being TRBD1 or TRBD2 (5 bases each). The CDR3 loop spans 11 amino acids. The V end lost 6 bases, the J end lost 5 bases, and 7 bases lay between the germline ends. Germline lookup yields CDR1 MNHEY and CDR2 SVGAGI. CDR3: CASRWGETQYF. The DNA for the CDR3 is TGTGCCAGCAGATGGGGGGAGACCCAGTACTTC.

The rearrangement links TRBV29-1 to TRBJ2-5, with 7 bases matching TRBD2. Germline-derived CDR1 and CDR2 are SQVTM and ANQGSEA. J gave up 5 bases and V 5 bases, and 8 bases lay outside the gene matches. The CDR3 runs to 13 residues. CDR3 in DNA: TGCAGCGTTCTGAGCGGGGATAGTGAGACCCAGTACTTC. Amino acids: CSVLSGDSETQYF.

This rearrangement joins TRBV6-4 to TRBJ2-2; D perhaps matches TRBD1 (5 bases). V dropped 3 bases and J dropped 6 bases, with 11 bases sitting between them. Germline V gene sequence: CDR1 MRHNA, CDR2 SNTAGT. The CDR3 runs to 14 residues. CDR3 in amino acids: CASSEQGTSGELFF. The CDR3 coding sequence is TGTGCCAGCAGTGAGCAGGGAACCTCCGGGGAGCTGTTTTTT.

The chain combines TRBV6-5 with TRBJ2-1; TRBD1 aligns across 7 bases. V trimming: 2 bases; J trimming: 7 bases; junction bases outside the gene matches: 8. Germline V gene sequence: CDR1 MNHEY, CDR2 SVGAGI. The CDR3 consists of 15 residues. DNA of the CDR3: TGTGCCAGCAGTTACCTTTCCGGGACAGCAAATGAGCAGTTCTTC. Translated, it gives CASSYLSGTANEQFF.

The chain joins TRBV14 to TRBJ2-1; no definite D call. Germline V gene lookup returns CDR1 SGHDN and CDR2 FVKESK. The CDR3 has 11 residues. V was pared by 3 bases and J by 9 bases, with 6 bases between. This chain's CDR3 is CASSHLVEQFF. CDR3 nucleotide sequence: TGTGCCAGCAGCCACCTAGTTGAGCAGTTCTTC.

The chain links TRBV2 to TRBJ2-7, with D possibly being TRBD1 (5 bases). CDR1 is SNHLY, CDR2 FYNNEI, per germline. The CDR3 runs to 12 residues. Trimming removed 6 bases from V and 4 bases from J, with 10 bases in between. The CDR3 protein is CASRYAGYEQYF. For the CDR3, the DNA is TGTGCCAGCAGATACGCAGGGTACGAGCAGTACTTC.

The sample holds one count of this clone. The CDR3 region has the DNA TGTGCCAGCATTGTAAACAGGGCGGGCACTGAAGCTTTCTTT. It codes for CASIVNRAGTEAFF. J is TRBJ1-1 and V is TRBV2; maybe TRBD1 (6 bases). Germline V CDR1 and CDR2: SNHLY, FYNNEI. The CDR3 has 14 amino acids. V lost 7 bases and J 4 bases, leaving 16 bases between the germline ends.

The chain carries TRBV28 and TRBJ2-5; 11 nucleotides agree with TRBD2. V gave up 6 bases and J gave up 4 bases; unmatched junction bases: 7. The germline CDR1 and CDR2 sequences are MDHEN and SYDVKM. This CDR3 contains 15 residues. The CDR3 loop is CASRTSGTEAETQYF. CDR3 DNA sequence: TGTGCCAGCAGGACTAGCGGGACCGAGGCAGAGACCCAGTACTTC.

This chain links TRBV6-5 with TRBJ1-4; D is perhaps TRBD1 (6 bases). Trimming pared 5 bases from V and 6 bases from J, leaving 16 bases between. The CDR3 runs to 15 residues. Germline loops: CDR1 MNHEY, CDR2 SVGAGI. Written as DNA, the CDR3 is TGTGCCAGCAGTAGTAGGGGGATCGGTGATGAAAAACTGTTTTTT. This gives the protein CASSSRGIGDEKLFF.

This clone has just a few counts. V gene TRBV9 combines with J gene TRBJ2-4; 9 positions match TRBD1. The CDR3 is made up of 17 amino acids. Germline assignment: CDR1 SGDLS and CDR2 YYNGEE. Trimming took 4 bases from V and 6 from J; bases not matched to a gene: 14. The CDR3 loop is CASSSSPGQGVGNIQYF. The CDR3 DNA reads as TGTGCCAGCAGCTCCTCTCCGGGACAGGGTGTGGGAAACATTCAGTACTTC.

This chain joins TRBV10-3 and TRBJ1-5, with 9 bases matching TRBD1. The CDR3 is 15 residues long. V gave up 3 bases and J gave up 4 bases; unmatched junction bases: 4. Germline CDR1 ENHRY, CDR2 SYGVKD. The CDR3 here is CAISDGTGRNQPQHF. The CDR3, as DNA: TGTGCCATCAGTGACGGGACAGGGAGGAATCAGCCCCAGCATTTT.

V gene TRBV28 combines with J gene TRBJ2-3; no clear D gene. There are 13 residues in the CDR3. CDR1 and CDR2 (germline): MDHEN, SYDVKM. Trimming left V 3 bases short and J 2 bases short, with 6 bases between. CDR3 sequence reads: CASSLGNTDTQYF. In DNA, the CDR3 is TGTGCCAGCAGTTTGGGCAACACAGATACGCAGTATTTT.

The V call is TRBV11-2, the J call TRBJ2-1, with 9 bases lining up with TRBD2. This CDR3 comprises 13 residues. Unmatched junction bases numbered 1, after V lost 0 bases and J lost 10 bases. CDR1 is SGHAT, CDR2 FQNNGV, per germline. The CDR3 loop reads CASSLELAGEQFF. The CDR3 nucleotides are TGTGCCAGCAGCTTAGAACTAGCGGGCGAGCAGTTCTTC.

CDR3 in DNA: TGTGCCAGCAGTCCGATTACAGGGTTTCACGAGCAGTACTTC. Translation gives CASSPITGFHEQYF. J is TRBJ2-7 and V is TRBV27, with D perhaps TRBD1 (6 bases). Deletions cut 5 bases from V and 5 bases from J, with 16 bases between. This CDR3 spans 14 amino acids. The germline V gene encodes CDR1 MNHEY and CDR2 SMNVEV (reference sequence).

The chain's CDR3 is CASSLKQGLGTGELFF. The CDR3 nucleotides read TGTGCCAGCAGCTTAAAGCAGGGACTAGGAACCGGGGAGCTGTTTTTT. The chain carries TRBV11-3 and TRBJ2-2; 8 positions match TRBD2. Unmatched junction bases numbered 7, after V lost 2 bases and J lost 5 bases. CDR3 size: 16 residues. Germline CDR1 is SGHNT and CDR2 is YENEEA.

The chain employs TRBV25-1 and TRBJ2-7, with 9 nucleotides matching TRBD1. This CDR3 is built from 17 residues. Germline assignment: CDR1 MGHDK and CDR2 SYGVNS. V gave up 4 bases and J gave up 7 bases; unmatched junction bases: 17. CDR3 nucleotides: TGTGCCAGCAGTGTAGGGAGTAGGGGACAGGGTTGGCGAGAGCAGTACTTC. It is translated as CASSVGSRGQGWREQYF.